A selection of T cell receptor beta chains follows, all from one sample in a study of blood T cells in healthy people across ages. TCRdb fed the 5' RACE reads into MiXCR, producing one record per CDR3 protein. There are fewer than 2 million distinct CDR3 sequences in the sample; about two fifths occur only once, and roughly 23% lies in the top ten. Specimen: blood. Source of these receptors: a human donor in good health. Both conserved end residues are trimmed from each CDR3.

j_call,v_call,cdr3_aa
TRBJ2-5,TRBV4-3,ASSQDRWGGETQY
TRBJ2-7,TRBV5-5,ASSLEWGSYEQY
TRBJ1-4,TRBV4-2,ASSQDDQGPLRDRSSTSEELF
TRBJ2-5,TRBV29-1,GVAGGGDQETQY
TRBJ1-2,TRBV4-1,ASSQQTGANYGYT
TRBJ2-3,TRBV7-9,ASSLASLAVPADTQY
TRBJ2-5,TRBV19,ASSIEWAGGGETQY
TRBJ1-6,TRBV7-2,ASSFSGNSYNSPLH
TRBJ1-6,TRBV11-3,ASSFRGTDNSPLH
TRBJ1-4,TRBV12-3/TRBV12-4,ASSPASIPEKLF
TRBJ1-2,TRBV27,ASSLSPGRGYT
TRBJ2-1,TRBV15,ATSSLLLAGASHNEQF
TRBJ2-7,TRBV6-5,ASRYYRGGSYEQY
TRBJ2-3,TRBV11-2,ASITTGGDTQY
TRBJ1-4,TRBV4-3,ASSDRGVGEKLF
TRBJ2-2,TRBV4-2,ASSLRGAGALFRELF